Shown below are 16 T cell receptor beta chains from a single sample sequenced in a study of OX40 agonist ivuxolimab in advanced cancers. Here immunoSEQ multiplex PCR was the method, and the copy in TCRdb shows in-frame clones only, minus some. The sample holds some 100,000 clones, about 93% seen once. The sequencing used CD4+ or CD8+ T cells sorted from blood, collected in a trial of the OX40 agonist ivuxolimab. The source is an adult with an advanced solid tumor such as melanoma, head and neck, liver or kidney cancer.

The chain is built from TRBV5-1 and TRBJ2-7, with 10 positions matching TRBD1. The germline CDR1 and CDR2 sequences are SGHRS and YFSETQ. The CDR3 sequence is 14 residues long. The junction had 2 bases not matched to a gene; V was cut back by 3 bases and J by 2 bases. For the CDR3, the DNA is TGCGCCAGCAGCTCCGGACAGGGGGCCTACGAGCAGTACTTC. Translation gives CASSSGQGAYEQYF.

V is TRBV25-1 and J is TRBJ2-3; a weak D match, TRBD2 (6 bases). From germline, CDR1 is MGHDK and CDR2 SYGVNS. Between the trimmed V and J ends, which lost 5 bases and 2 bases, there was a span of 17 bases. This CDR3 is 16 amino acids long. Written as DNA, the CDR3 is TGTGCCAGCAGTCCTACCTCTGGCGGGACCACAGATACGCAGTATTTT. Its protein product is CASSPTSGGTTDTQYF.

The CDR3 DNA reads TGTGCCAGCAGCTTATTGGGGGATGGGGAGCTGTTTTTT. The encoded protein is CASSLLGDGELFF. The J gene is TRBJ2-2, the V gene TRBV7-3, with D perhaps being TRBD1 or TRBD2 (5 bases each). Germline CDR1 and CDR2: SGHTA and FQGTGA. V dropped 2 bases and J dropped 8 bases, with 9 bases sitting between them. The CDR3 has 13 residues.

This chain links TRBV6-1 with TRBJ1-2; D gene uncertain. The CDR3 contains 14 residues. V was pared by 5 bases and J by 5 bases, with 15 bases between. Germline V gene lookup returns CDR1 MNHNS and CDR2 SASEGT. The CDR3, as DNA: TGTGCCAGCAGTTGGAGCCTACAGAGTTATGGCTACACCTTC. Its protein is CASSWSLQSYGYTF.

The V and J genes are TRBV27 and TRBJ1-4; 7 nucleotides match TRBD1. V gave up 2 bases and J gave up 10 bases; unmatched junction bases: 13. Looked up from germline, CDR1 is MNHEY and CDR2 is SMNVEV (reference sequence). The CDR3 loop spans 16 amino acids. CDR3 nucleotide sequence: TGTGCCAGCAGTTTAATGGCACAGGGGAGGCTCGGAAAACTGTTTTTT. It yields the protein CASSLMAQGRLGKLFF.

The CDR3 DNA reads TGTGCCAGCAGCTCTAGCGGGAGTAGCTACGAGCAGTACTTC. Protein product: CASSSSGSSYEQYF. The chain employs TRBV5-4 and TRBJ2-5, with TRBD2 matching 10 bases. Matching the DNA end better, TRBJ2-7 makes the J call doubtful. The germline gives CDR1 SGHNT, CDR2 YYREEE (reference sequence). This CDR3 region has 14 residues.

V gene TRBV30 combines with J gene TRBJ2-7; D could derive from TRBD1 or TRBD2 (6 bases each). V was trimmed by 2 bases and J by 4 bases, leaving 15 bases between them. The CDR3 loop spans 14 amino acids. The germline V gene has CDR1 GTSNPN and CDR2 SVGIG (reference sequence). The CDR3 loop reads CAWSTGGGNYEQYF. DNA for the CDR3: TGTGCCTGGAGTACCGGGGGCGGAAATTACGAGCAGTACTTC.

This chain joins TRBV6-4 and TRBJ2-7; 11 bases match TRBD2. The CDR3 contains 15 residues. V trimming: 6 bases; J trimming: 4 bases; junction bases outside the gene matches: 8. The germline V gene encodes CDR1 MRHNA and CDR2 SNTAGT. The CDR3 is CASREELAGVYEQYF. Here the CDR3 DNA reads TGTGCCAGCAGGGAAGAACTAGCGGGAGTTTACGAGCAGTACTTC.

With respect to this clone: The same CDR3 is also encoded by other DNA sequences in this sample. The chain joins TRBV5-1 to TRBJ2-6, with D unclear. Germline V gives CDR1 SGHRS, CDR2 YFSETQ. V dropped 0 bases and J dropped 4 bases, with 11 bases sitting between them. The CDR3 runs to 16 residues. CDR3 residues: CASSLAARSGANVLTF. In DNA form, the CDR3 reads TGCGCCAGCAGCTTGGCCGCGAGGAGCGGGGCCAACGTCCTGACTTTC. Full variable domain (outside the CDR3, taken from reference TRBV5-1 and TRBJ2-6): KAGVTQTPRYLIKTRGQQVTLSCSPISGHRSVSWYQQTPGQGLQFLFEYFSETQRNKGNFPGRFSGRQFSNSRSEMNVSTLELGDSALYLCASSLAARSGANVLTFGAGSRLTVL.

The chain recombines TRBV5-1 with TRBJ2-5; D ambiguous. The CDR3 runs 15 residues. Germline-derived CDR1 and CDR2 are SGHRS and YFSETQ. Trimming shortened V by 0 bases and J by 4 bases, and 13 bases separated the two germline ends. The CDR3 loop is CASSLVYRDRETQYF. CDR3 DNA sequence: TGCGCCAGCAGCTTGGTTTATAGGGATCGAGAGACCCAGTACTTC.

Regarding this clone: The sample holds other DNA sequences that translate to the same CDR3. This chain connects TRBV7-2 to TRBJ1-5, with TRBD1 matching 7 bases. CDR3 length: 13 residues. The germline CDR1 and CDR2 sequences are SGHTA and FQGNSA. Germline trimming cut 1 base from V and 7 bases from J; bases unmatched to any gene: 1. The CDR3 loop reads CASSLVGGQPQHF. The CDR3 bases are TGTGCCAGCAGCTTAGTAGGGGGCCAGCCCCAGCATTTT.

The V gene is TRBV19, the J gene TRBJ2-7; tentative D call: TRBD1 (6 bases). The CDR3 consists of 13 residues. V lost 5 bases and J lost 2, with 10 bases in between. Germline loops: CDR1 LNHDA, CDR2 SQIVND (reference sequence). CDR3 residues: CASSSGVTYEQYF. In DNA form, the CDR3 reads TGTGCCAGTAGTTCAGGGGTAACCTACGAGCAGTACTTC.

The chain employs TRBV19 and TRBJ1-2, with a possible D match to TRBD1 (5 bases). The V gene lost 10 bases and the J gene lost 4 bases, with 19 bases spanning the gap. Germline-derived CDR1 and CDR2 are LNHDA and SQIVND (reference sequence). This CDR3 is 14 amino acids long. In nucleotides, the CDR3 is TGTGCCACCCAACCCTATGGGGGGTTCTATGGCTACACCTTC. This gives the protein CATQPYGGFYGYTF.

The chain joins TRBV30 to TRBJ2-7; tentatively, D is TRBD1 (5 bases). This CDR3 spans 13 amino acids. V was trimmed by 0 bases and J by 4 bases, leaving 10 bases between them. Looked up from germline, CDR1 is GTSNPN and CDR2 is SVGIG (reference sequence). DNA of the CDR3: TGTGCCTGGAGTGTACTTGGGGCTTACGAGCAGTACTTC. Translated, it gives CAWSVLGAYEQYF.

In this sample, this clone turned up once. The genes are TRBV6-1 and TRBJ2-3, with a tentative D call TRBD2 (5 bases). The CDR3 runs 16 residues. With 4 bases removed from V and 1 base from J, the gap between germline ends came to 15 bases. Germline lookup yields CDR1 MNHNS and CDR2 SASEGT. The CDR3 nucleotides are TGTGCCAGCAGTGTGTTTCGTGATAGCGGCACAGATACGCAGTATTTT. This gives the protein CASSVFRDSGTDTQYF.

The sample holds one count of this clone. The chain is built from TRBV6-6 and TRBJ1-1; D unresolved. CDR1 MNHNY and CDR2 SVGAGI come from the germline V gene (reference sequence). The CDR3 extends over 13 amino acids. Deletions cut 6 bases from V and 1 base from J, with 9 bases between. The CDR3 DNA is TGTGCCAGCAGCCCACCACAGAACACTGAAGCTTTCTTT. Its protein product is CASSPPQNTEAFF.